Each of the 31 T cell receptor beta chains below was sequenced from the same sample in a study of cytomegalovirus exposure and HLA in healthy donors. PCR primers comprised 60 Vbeta and 13 Jbeta primers. Some clones are missing from TCRdb's copy, which holds only in-frame ones; the method was immunoSEQ multiplex PCR. The table lists under 200,000 clones, 75% to 90% of them singletons. Sequencing was done on a sample of PBMCs. Source of these receptors: a woman younger than 30 in good health and CMV-seronegative.

The chain links TRBV5-1 to TRBJ2-2, with D uncertain. Deletions cut 9 bases from V and 1 base from J, with 7 bases between. Germline loops: CDR1 SGHRS, CDR2 YFSETQ. The CDR3 has 12 residues. The CDR3 region has the DNA TGCGCCACCACTCAGAACACCGGGGAGCTGTTTTTT. It specifies CATTQNTGELFF.

The chain combines TRBV19 with TRBJ1-3, with D unclear. The germline V gene encodes CDR1 LNHDA and CDR2 SQIVND (reference sequence). The CDR3 runs 15 residues. V dropped 2 bases and J dropped 4 bases, with 12 bases sitting between them. The CDR3 DNA sequence: TGTGCCAGTAGTATACTCCGAGCGGACGGAAACACCATATATTTT. This codes for CASSILRADGNTIYF.

The rearrangement links TRBV7-8 to TRBJ1-1; D uncertain. Trimming shortened V by 5 bases and J by 6 bases, and 19 bases separated the two germline ends. The germline V gene has CDR1 SGHVS and CDR2 FQNEAQ. CDR3 length: 15 residues. The CDR3 DNA sequence: TGTGCCAGCAGCCCTAACACGGAGGTAGTTCCTGAAGCTTTCTTT. This encodes CASSPNTEVVPEAFF.

The J gene is TRBJ1-2, the V gene TRBV5-1; D not resolved. CDR1 is SGHRS and CDR2 is YFSETQ in the germline V gene. V was trimmed by 0 bases and J by 8 bases, leaving 11 bases between them. The CDR3 extends over 13 amino acids. Here the CDR3 DNA reads TGCGCCAGCAGCTTGGCCGCTGAGAGAGGCTACACCTTC. Protein sequence: CASSLAAERGYTF.

This chain joins TRBV5-1 and TRBJ2-5, with 8 bases aligning to TRBD2. V shed 3 bases and J 2 bases; nucleotides not matched to a gene: 6. The CDR3 totals 15 residues. Looked up from germline, CDR1 is SGHRS and CDR2 is YFSETQ. CDR3 in amino acids: CASSSMGGGQETQYF. In DNA, the CDR3 is TGCGCCAGCAGCTCGATGGGCGGGGGGCAAGAGACCCAGTACTTC.

This chain joins TRBV5-8 and TRBJ2-7, with TRBD1 identical over 8 bases. V gave up 2 bases and J gave up 6 bases; unmatched junction bases: 7. The CDR3 length is 14 residues. From germline, CDR1 is SGHTS and CDR2 YDEGEE. The CDR3 DNA reads TGTGCCAGCAGCTTTCGACAGGGGCGAGGCGAGCAGTACTTC. Translation gives CASSFRQGRGEQYF.

A few counts support this clone. The V call is TRBV5-4, the J call TRBJ1-4, with TRBD1 identical over 7 bases. CDR3 length: 13 residues. Looked up from germline, CDR1 is SGHNT and CDR2 is YYREEE (reference sequence). With 9 bases clipped from V and 7 bases from J, the junction kept 9 bases outside the gene matches. The CDR3 coding sequence is TGTGCCACCACCTTAGGGGGCGGTGAAAAACTGTTTTTT. Its translation: CATTLGGGEKLFF.

The V and J genes are TRBV6-1 and TRBJ2-3; 8 nucleotides line up with TRBD1. Germline CDR1 and CDR2: MNHNS and SASEGT. CDR3 length: 14 residues. Unmatched junction bases numbered 4, after V lost 6 bases and J lost 2 bases. In DNA, the CDR3 is TGTGCCAGCAGCGCAGGGGGCAACACAGATACGCAGTATTTT. Encoded protein: CASSAGGNTDTQYF.

The chain links TRBV7-8 to TRBJ2-5; 11 bases agree with TRBD2. The trim removed 2 bases at V and 12 bases at J, leaving 11 bases unmatched. The length of the CDR3 is 15 residues. Germline assignment: CDR1 SGHVS and CDR2 FQNEAQ. DNA of the CDR3: TGTGCCAGCAGCTTAAACTCCGGGACTAGCGGTCGTGAGTACTTC. Amino acids: CASSLNSGTSGREYF.

CDR3 in amino acids: CASSQYLIRGGQGRNTIYF. CDR3 nucleotide sequence: TGCGCCAGCAGCCAGTATCTGATCAGGGGGGGACAGGGAAGAAACACCATATATTTT. This sequence joins TRBV4-1 and TRBJ1-3, with 9 bases identical to TRBD1. V shed 3 bases and J 5 bases; nucleotides not matched to a gene: 17. From germline, CDR1 is MGHRA and CDR2 YSYEKL. The CDR3 contains 19 residues.

This clone was seen once. V gene TRBV25-1 combines with J gene TRBJ2-1; 9 bases are shared with TRBD2. Germline-derived CDR1 and CDR2 are MGHDK and SYGVNS. J gave up 5 bases and V 4 bases, and 3 bases lay outside the gene matches. The CDR3 has 14 amino acids. CDR3 sequence reads: CASSGVAGDNEQFF. In DNA, the CDR3 is TGTGCCAGCAGTGGAGTAGCGGGGGACAATGAGCAGTTCTTC.

On this clone itself: One end of the junction varies from germline; a read error may be responsible. This chain joins TRBV7-9 and TRBJ2-7; 7 positions match TRBD1. In germline, CDR1 is SEHNR, CDR2 FQNEAQ (reference sequence). The CDR3 is made up of 11 amino acids. This CDR3 is CSSRGGNEQYF. Here the CDR3 DNA reads TGTTCCAGCAGAGGGGGCAACGAGCAGTACTTC.

J is TRBJ2-5 and V is TRBV11-2, with D tentatively TRBD2 (7 bases). The V end lost 7 bases, the J end lost 3 bases, and 18 bases lay between the germline ends. Germline values: CDR1 SGHAT, CDR2 FQNNGV. The length of the CDR3 is 15 residues. DNA for the CDR3: TGTGCCAGCACCTATACGGGGGCGGGGGAAGAGACCCAGTACTTC. Its protein product is CASTYTGAGEETQYF.

V gene TRBV11-2 combines with J gene TRBJ2-1, with 7 bases that match TRBD2. Looked up from germline, CDR1 is SGHAT and CDR2 is FQNNGV. With V trimmed by 3 bases and J by 2 bases, 4 bases remained unmatched. The CDR3 contains 15 residues. Written as DNA, the CDR3 is TGTGCCAGCAGCTTCGACGGGACTACCTACAATGAGCAGTTCTTC. Amino acids: CASSFDGTTYNEQFF.

The V gene is TRBV5-4, the J gene TRBJ1-1; tentative D call: TRBD1 (5 bases). This CDR3 is built from 16 residues. The germline CDR1 and CDR2 sequences are SGHNT and YYREEE (reference sequence). V lost 4 bases, J lost 2 bases, and 18 bases lay in between. CDR3 in DNA: TGTGCCAGCAGCCCAGGGTCCCCAAGGGGAAACACTGAAGCTTTCTTT. Translating it yields CASSPGSPRGNTEAFF.

The gene calls are TRBV7-2 and TRBJ2-5; no reliable D call. CDR3 length: 12 residues. V was shortened by 3 bases and J by 11 bases, with 13 bases between the two germline ends. Per germline, CDR1 SGHTA and CDR2 FQGNSA. The DNA of the CDR3 is TGTGCCAGCAGCTTCCCCCCTAGTAAGCAGTACTTC. It specifies CASSFPPSKQYF.

CDR3 nucleotides: TGTGCCAGCAGTGAATTTCGGGGGGGACTCACCTACAATGAGCAGTTCTTC. Translating gives CASSEFRGGLTYNEQFF. The chain has TRBV25-1 and TRBJ2-1, with 8 bases that match TRBD2. Germline V gene sequence: CDR1 MGHDK, CDR2 SYGVNS. The CDR3 loop spans 17 amino acids. J was trimmed by 2 bases and V by 1 base; bases with no gene match: 7. Full variable domain (missing parts from reference TRBV25-1 and TRBJ2-1): EADIYQTPRYLVIGTGKKITLECSQTMGHDKMYWYQQDPGMELHLIHYSYGVNSTEKGDLSSESTVSRIRTEHFPLTLESARPSHTSQYLCASSEFRGGLTYNEQFFGPGTRLTVL.

V usage is TRBV10-3 and J usage is TRBJ2-7; D is perhaps TRBD2 (6 bases). The V and J ends lost 5 bases and 5 bases respectively, with 13 bases between them. Looked up from germline, CDR1 is ENHRY and CDR2 is SYGVKD. The CDR3 has 13 amino acids. The CDR3 DNA reads as TGTGCCATCAGTAAAGTAGGGGAGGACGAGCAGTACTTC. It yields the protein CAISKVGEDEQYF.

Only one count was recorded for this clone. V gene TRBV2 combines with J gene TRBJ2-5; the D gene is possibly TRBD1 (5 bases). The V gene's germline CDR1 is SNHLY and CDR2 FYNNEI. V gave up 4 bases and J gave up 9 bases, with 18 bases separating them. This CDR3 contains 14 residues. The CDR3 nucleotides read TGTGCCAGCAGTGGTCCTACAGGACCCGTGGCCCAGTACTTC. This codes for CASSGPTGPVAQYF.

The chain recombines TRBV4-1 with TRBJ2-2; 7 bases are a match to TRBD1. From germline, CDR1 is MGHRA and CDR2 YSYEKL. The CDR3 totals 14 residues. V dropped 3 bases and J dropped 3; count of bases not matched to a gene: 1. This chain's CDR3 is CASSQGQYTGELFF. CDR3 sequence (DNA): TGCGCCAGCAGCCAGGGACAGTACACCGGGGAGCTGTTTTTT.

The chain employs TRBV10-3 and TRBJ2-2; 10 bases are a match to TRBD1. Germline loops: CDR1 ENHRY, CDR2 SYGVKD. Germline trimming cut 5 bases from V and 5 bases from J; bases unmatched to any gene: 5. The CDR3 has 15 amino acids. In nucleotides, the CDR3 is TGTGCCATCAGTCCGGGACAGGGGAGAACCGGGGAGCTGTTTTTT. This translates into CAISPGQGRTGELFF.

The CDR3 reads CASSYSLETGSYEQYF. The CDR3 DNA reads as TGTGCCAGCAGTTACTCTCTAGAGACAGGATCCTACGAGCAGTACTTC. The chain joins TRBV6-5 to TRBJ2-7; D possibly corresponds to TRBD1 (6 bases). With 0 bases removed from V and 1 base from J, the gap between germline ends came to 13 bases. CDR3 length: 16 residues. Germline V lookup: CDR1 MNHEY, CDR2 SVGAGI.

The chain has TRBV6-4 and TRBJ2-1; 12 nucleotides line up with TRBD2. The CDR3 is made up of 15 amino acids. Trimming took 6 bases from V and 7 from J; bases not matched to a gene: 7. Germline V gene data show CDR1 as MRHNA and CDR2 as SNTAGT. This CDR3 reads CASRQTSGSSNEQFF. The CDR3 DNA reads TGTGCCAGCAGGCAGACTAGCGGGAGTAGTAATGAGCAGTTCTTC.

The chain uses TRBV5-6 and TRBJ2-5; 8 nucleotides align to TRBD2. The CDR3 has 14 amino acids. The trim removed 2 bases at V and 3 bases at J, leaving 3 bases unmatched. CDR1 and CDR2 (germline): SGHDT, YYEEEE. CDR3 DNA: TGTGCCAGCAGCTTTAGCGGGACCGAAGAGACCCAGTACTTC. Its translation: CASSFSGTEETQYF. The entire variable domain, with the rest obtained from reference TRBV5-6 and TRBJ2-5, is as follows: DAGVTQSPTHLIKTRGQQVTLRCSPKSGHDTVSWYQQALGQGPQFIFQYYEEEERQRGNFPDRFSGHQFPNYSSELNVNALLLGDSALYLCASSFSGTEETQYFGPGTRLLVL.

The chain is built from TRBV30 and TRBJ2-2; 10 positions agree with TRBD1. The V and J ends lost 1 base and 6 bases, in that order; junction bases with no gene match: 11. The V gene's germline CDR1 is GTSNPN and CDR2 SVGIG (reference sequence). This CDR3 spans 17 amino acids. For the CDR3, the DNA is TGTGCCTGGAGTGCCCGACCGGGACAGGGGATCGCCGGGGAGCTGTTTTTT. As protein: CAWSARPGQGIAGELFF.

CDR3 nucleotides: TGTGCCTGGAGTGGCAATACAGCCCGGCGGGCGGTTAGCTCCTACGAGCAGTACTTC. Its protein product is CAWSGNTARRAVSSYEQYF. The V call is TRBV30, the J call TRBJ2-7, with D possibly TRBD2 on 5 matching bases. V lost 1 base to trimming and J lost 0 bases, with 25 bases between them. In germline, CDR1 is GTSNPN, CDR2 SVGIG (reference sequence). The CDR3 loop spans 19 amino acids.

The V and J genes are TRBV7-9 and TRBJ2-7; 10 bases match TRBD1. The V segment lost 11 bases and the J segment 4 bases; nucleotides outside the gene matches: 8. The CDR3 totals 13 residues. Germline-derived CDR1 and CDR2 are SEHNR and FQNEAQ (reference sequence). The CDR3 DNA follows: TGTGCCTCCTGCCGGGACAGGGGTTACGAGCAGTACTTC. Its protein product is CASCRDRGYEQYF. Using reference TRBV7-9 and TRBJ2-7 for the parts outside the CDR3, the full variable domain is DTGVSQNPRHKITKRGQNVTFRCDPISEHNRLYWYRQTLGQGPEFLTYFQNEAQLEKSRLLSDRFSAERPKGSFSTLEIQRTEQGDSAMYLCASCRDRGYEQYFGPGTRLTVT.

Comments on this clone: One junction end disagrees with the germline gene, perhaps due to a read error. The chain joins TRBV7-9 to TRBJ2-7; D gene uncertain. CDR1 is SEHNR, CDR2 FQNEAQ, per germline (reference sequence). This CDR3 has 12 residues. As DNA, the CDR3 is TGTTCCAGCAGTGACATATCCTACGAGCAGTACTTC. This encodes CSSSDISYEQYF.

This CDR3 is CAISGGEQGERYNEQFF. The CDR3 nucleotides are TGTGCCATCAGTGGGGGGGAACAGGGGGAACGCTACAATGAGCAGTTCTTC. This chain connects TRBV10-3 to TRBJ2-1, with TRBD1 matching over 8 bases. Germline V CDR1 and CDR2: ENHRY, SYGVKD. The CDR3 has 17 residues. Unmatched junction bases numbered 11, after V lost 4 bases and J lost 3 bases.

In this sample, this clone turned up once. The DNA of the CDR3 is TGTGCTAGTGGCGTACAGGTTCACTACGAGCAGTACTTC. Protein: CASGVQVHYEQYF. The chain couples TRBV12-5 to TRBJ2-7; perhaps TRBD1 as D (5 bases). The germline V and J ends were trimmed by 6 bases and 3 bases, with 12 bases remaining between them. In germline, CDR1 is LGHNT, CDR2 FRNRAP. The CDR3 has 13 amino acids.

The chain combines TRBV6-5 with TRBJ2-1, with TRBD2 matching 11 bases. Germline loops: CDR1 MNHEY, CDR2 SVGAGI. The V gene end was trimmed by 0 bases and the J gene end by 10 bases; junction bases not matched to a gene: 5. The CDR3 covers 15 residues. CDR3 loop: CASSYSPSGGKEQFF. CDR3 bases: TGTGCCAGCAGTTACTCGCCTAGCGGGGGGAAGGAGCAGTTCTTC.